The entry below gives a single T cell receptor (beta chain) sequence along with its context. An end of the junction does not agree with germline; a read error may underlie this. This record comes from a study of T cells in Graves' hyperthyroidism and ophthalmopathy. Across the whole study: Pretreatment peripheral blood was obtained at initial diagnosis.

Predating any ophthalmopathy symptoms, the blood sample was taken at first hyperthyroidism diagnosis. RNA transcripts served as the template for amplifying TCR beta CDR3 regions. First-round RT-PCR of the TCR CDR3 relied on the HTBI primer set. TCRdb fed the multiplex PCR reads into MiXCR, producing one record per CDR3 protein. The data show under 300,000 distinct CDR3 sequences, approximately 12% seen once. The source is a woman aged 25 to 39 with Graves' hyperthyroidism that later progressed to Graves' ophthalmopathy. The sequencing sample was made of blood.

This CDR3 reads CAGSLYSAGQRSYEQYF. CDR3 nucleotide sequence: TGTGCCGGCAGTTTATATTCCGCGGGACAGCGGTCCTACGAGCAGTACTTC. This rearrangement joins TRBV12-3 or TRBV12-4 to TRBJ2-7, with D possibly matching TRBD1 (7 bases). This CDR3 is built from 17 residues.